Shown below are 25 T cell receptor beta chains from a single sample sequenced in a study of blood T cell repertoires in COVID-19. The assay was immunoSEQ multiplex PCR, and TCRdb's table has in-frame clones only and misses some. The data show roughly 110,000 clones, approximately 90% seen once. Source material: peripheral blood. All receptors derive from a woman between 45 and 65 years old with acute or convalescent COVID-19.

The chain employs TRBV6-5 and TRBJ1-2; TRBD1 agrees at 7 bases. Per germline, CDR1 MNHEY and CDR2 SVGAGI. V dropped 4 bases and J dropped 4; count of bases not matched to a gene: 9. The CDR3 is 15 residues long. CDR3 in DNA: TGTGCCAGCAGTTCGGGAGGGGGCATGGTCTATGGCTACACCTTC. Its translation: CASSSGGGMVYGYTF.

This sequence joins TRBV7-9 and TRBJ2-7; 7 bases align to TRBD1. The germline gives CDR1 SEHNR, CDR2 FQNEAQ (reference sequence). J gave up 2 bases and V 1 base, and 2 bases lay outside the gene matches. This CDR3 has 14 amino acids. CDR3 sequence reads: CASSLGDSPYEQYF. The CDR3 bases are TGTGCCAGCAGCTTAGGGGACAGCCCCTACGAGCAGTACTTC. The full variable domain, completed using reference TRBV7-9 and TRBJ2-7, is DTGVSQNPRHKITKRGQNVTFRCDPISEHNRLYWYRQTLGQGPEFLTYFQNEAQLEKSRLLSDRFSAERPKGSFSTLEIQRTEQGDSAMYLCASSLGDSPYEQYFGPGTRLTVT.

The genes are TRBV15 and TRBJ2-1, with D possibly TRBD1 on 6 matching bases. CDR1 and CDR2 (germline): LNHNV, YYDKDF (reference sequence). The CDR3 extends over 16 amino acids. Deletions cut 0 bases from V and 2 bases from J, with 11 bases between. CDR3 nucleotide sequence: TGTGCCACCAGCAGAGAAGGGGGTAGCCCCTACAATGAGCAGTTCTTC. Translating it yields CATSREGGSPYNEQFF.

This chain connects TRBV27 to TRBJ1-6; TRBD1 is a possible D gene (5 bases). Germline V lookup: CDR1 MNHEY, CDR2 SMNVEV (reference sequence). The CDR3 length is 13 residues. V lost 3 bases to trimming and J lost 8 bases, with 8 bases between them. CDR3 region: CASSFDRYSPLHF. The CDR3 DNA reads TGTGCCAGCAGTTTCGACAGATATTCACCCCTCCACTTT.

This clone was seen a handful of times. As DNA, the CDR3 is TGTGCCAGCAGTTTAACAGGGTGGAAGGATGAAGCTTTCTTT. This codes for CASSLTGWKDEAFF. The rearrangement uses TRBV6-2 or TRBV6-3 and TRBJ1-1; D may be TRBD1 (6 bases). V lost 4 bases and J lost 7, with 16 bases in between. CDR1 MNHEY and CDR2 SVGEGT come from the germline V gene. CDR3 length equals 14 residues.

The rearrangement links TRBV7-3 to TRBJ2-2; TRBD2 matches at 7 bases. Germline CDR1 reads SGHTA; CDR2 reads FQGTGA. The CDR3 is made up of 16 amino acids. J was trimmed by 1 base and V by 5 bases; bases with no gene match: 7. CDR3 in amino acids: CASSPRLALNTGELFF. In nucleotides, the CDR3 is TGTGCCAGCAGCCCTAGACTAGCCCTGAACACCGGGGAGCTGTTTTTT. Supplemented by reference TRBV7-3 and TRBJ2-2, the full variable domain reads GAGVSQTPSNKVTEKGKYVELRCDPISGHTALYWYRQSLGQGPEFLIYFQGTGAADDSGLPNDRFFAVRPEGSVSTLKIQRTERGDSAVYLCASSPRLALNTGELFFGEGSRLTVL.

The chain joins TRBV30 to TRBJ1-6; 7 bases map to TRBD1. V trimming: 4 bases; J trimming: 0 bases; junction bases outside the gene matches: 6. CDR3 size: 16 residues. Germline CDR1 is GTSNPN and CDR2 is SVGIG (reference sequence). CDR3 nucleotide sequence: TGTGCCTGGAAACTCAGGGGGAGCTCCTATAATTCACCCCTCCACTTT. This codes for CAWKLRGSSYNSPLHF.

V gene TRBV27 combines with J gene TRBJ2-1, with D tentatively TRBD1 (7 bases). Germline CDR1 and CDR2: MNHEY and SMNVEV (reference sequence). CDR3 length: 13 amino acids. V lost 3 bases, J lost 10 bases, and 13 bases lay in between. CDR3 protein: CASSLARGAEQFF. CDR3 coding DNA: TGTGCCAGCAGTTTGGCCAGGGGGGCCGAGCAGTTCTTC.

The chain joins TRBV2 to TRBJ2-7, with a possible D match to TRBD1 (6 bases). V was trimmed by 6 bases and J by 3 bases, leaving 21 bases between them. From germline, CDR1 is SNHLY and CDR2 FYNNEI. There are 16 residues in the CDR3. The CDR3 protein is CASRENRVGGYYEQYF. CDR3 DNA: TGTGCCAGCAGGGAAAACAGGGTTGGGGGATACTACGAGCAGTACTTC.

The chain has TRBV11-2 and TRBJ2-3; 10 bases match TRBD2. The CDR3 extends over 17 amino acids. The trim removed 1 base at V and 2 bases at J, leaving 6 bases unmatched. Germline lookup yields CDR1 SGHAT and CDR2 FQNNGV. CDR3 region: CASSLVPSGGITDTQYF. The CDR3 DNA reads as TGTGCCAGCAGCTTAGTCCCTAGCGGGGGAATCACAGATACGCAGTATTTT.

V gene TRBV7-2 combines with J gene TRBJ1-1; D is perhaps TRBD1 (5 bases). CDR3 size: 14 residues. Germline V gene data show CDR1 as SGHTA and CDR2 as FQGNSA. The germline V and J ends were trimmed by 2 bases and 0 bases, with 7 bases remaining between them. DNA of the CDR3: TGTGCCAGCAGCTTACCAGGGTTGAACACTGAAGCTTTCTTT. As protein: CASSLPGLNTEAFF.

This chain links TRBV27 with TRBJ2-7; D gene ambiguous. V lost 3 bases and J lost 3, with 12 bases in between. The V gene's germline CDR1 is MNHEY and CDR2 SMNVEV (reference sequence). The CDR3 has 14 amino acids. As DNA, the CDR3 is TGTGCCAGCAGTTTCTTCCCAGGAAACTACGAGCAGTACTTC. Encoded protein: CASSFFPGNYEQYF.

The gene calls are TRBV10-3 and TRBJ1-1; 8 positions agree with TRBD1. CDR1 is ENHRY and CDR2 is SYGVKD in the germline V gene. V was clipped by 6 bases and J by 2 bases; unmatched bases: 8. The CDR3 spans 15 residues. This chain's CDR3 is CAISAIDRGNTEAFF. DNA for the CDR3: TGTGCCATCAGCGCCATAGACAGGGGAAACACTGAAGCTTTCTTT.

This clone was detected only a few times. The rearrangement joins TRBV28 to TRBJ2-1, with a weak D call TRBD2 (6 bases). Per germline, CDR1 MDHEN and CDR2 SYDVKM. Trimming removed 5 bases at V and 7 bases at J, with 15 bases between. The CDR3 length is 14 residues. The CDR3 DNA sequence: TGTGCCAGCAGTGTACATAGCGGACTAAATGAGCAGTTCTTC. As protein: CASSVHSGLNEQFF.

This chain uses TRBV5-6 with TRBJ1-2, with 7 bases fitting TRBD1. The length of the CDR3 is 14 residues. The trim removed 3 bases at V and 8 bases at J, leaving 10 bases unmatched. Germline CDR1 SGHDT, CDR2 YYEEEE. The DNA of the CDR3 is TGTGCCAGCAGCTATGCCTCGACAGGGCTAGGCTACACCTTC. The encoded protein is CASSYASTGLGYTF.

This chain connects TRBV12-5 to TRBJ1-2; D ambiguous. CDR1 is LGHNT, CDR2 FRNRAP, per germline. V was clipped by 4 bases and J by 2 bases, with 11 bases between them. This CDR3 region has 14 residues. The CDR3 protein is CASGSWTTNYGYTF. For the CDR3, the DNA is TGTGCTAGTGGTTCATGGACTACAAACTATGGCTACACCTTC.

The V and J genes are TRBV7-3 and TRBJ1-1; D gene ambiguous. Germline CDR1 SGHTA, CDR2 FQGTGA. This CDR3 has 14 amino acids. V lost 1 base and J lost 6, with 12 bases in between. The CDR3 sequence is CASSLSSRGSEAFF. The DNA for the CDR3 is TGTGCCAGCAGCTTAAGCTCTCGCGGGTCTGAAGCTTTCTTT. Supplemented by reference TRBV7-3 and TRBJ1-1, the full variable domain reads GAGVSQTPSNKVTEKGKYVELRCDPISGHTALYWYRQSLGQGPEFLIYFQGTGAADDSGLPNDRFFAVRPEGSVSTLKIQRTERGDSAVYLCASSLSSRGSEAFFGQGTRLTVV.

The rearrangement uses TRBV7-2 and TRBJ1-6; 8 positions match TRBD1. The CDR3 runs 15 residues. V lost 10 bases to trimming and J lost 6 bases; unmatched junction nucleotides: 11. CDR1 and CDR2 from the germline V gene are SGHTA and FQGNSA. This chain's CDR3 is CATRPGQDSNSPLHF. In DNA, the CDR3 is TGTGCCACCCGACCGGGACAGGACTCTAATTCACCCCTCCACTTT. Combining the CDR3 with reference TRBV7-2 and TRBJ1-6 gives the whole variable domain GAGVSQSPSNKVTEKGKDVELRCDPISGHTALYWYRQSLGQGLEFLIYFQGNSAPDKSGLPSDRFSAERTGGSVSTLTIQRTQQEDSAVYLCATRPGQDSNSPLHFGNGTRLTVT.

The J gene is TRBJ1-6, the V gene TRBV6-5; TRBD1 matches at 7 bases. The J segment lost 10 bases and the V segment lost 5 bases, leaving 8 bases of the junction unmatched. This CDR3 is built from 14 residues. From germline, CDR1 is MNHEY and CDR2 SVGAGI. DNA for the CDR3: TGTGCCAGCAGTCGTACAGGGGAAGGGTCACCCCTCCACTTT. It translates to CASSRTGEGSPLHF.

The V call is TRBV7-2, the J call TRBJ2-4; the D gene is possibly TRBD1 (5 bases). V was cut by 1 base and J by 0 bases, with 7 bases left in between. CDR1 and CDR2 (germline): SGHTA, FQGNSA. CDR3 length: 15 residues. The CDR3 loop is CASSLVTVAKNIQYF. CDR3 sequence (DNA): TGTGCCAGCAGCTTAGTGACAGTAGCCAAAAACATTCAGTACTTC.

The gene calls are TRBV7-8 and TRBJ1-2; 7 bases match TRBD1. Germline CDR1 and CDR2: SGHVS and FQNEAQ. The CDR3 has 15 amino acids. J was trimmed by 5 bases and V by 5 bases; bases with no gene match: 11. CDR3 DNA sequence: TGTGCCAGCAGCGCCCAGGGGACAGTTCCTTATGGCTACACCTTC. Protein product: CASSAQGTVPYGYTF.

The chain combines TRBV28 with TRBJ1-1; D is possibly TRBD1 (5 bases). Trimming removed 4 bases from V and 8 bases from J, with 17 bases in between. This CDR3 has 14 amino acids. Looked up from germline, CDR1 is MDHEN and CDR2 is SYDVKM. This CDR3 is CASSSPGDSLEAFF. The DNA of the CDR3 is TGTGCCAGCAGTTCCCCCGGCGACAGCCTAGAAGCTTTCTTT.

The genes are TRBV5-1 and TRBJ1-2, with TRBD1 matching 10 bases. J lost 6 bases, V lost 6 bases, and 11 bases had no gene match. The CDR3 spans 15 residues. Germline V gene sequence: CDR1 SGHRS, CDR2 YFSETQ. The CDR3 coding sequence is TGCGCCAGCACCCGGGACAGGGGCTCGCAAAATGGCTACACCTTC. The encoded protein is CASTRDRGSQNGYTF.

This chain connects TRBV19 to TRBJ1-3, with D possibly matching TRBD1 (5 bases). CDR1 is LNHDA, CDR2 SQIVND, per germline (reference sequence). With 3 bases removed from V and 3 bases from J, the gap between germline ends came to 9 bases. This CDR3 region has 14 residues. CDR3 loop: CASSITGLGNTIYF. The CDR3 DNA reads TGTGCCAGTAGTATCACAGGTCTTGGAAACACCATATATTTT.

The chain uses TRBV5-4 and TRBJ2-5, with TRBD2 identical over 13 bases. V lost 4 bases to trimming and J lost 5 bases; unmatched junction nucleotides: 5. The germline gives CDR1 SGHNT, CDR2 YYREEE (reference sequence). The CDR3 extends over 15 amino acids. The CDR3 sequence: CASSLTSGRAETQYF. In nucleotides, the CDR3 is TGTGCCAGCAGCCTCACTAGCGGGAGGGCGGAGACCCAGTACTTC.